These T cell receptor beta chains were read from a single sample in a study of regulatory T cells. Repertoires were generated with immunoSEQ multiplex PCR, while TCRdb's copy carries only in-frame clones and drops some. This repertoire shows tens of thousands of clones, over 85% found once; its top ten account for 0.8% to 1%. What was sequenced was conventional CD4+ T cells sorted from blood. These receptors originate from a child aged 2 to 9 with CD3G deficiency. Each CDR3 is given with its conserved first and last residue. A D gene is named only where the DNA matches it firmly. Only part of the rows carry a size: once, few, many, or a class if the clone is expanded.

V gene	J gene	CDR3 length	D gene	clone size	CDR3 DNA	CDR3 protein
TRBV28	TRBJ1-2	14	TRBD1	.	TGTGCCAGCAGGAGACAGGGGGCGAGTGAGGGCTACACCTTC	CASRRQGASEGYTF
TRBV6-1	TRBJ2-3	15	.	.	TGTGCCAGCAGCCAAGGGACGGCCCTCACAGATACGCAGTATTTT	CASSQGTALTDTQYF
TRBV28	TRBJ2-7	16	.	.	TGTGCCAGCAGCTTATTAAGAGGGTTGCGGGCCTACGAGCAGTACTTC	CASSLLRGLRAYEQYF
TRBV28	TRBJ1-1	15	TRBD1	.	TGTGCCAGCAGAAGACGACAGGGGCTTAGCGCTGAAGCTTTCTTT	CASRRRQGLSAEAFF
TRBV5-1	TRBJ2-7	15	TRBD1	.	TGCGCCAGCAGCGCCTCAGGGGGCGCATCCTACGAGCAGTACTTC	CASSASGGASYEQYF
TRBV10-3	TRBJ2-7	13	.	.	TGTGCCACCACTCGGGACGGGCGCCACGAGCAGTACTTC	CATTRDGRHEQYF
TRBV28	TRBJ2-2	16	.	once	TGTGCCAGCAGTCCTAGGTCCAGGGTCATGACCGGGGAGCTGTTTTTT	CASSPRSRVMTGELFF
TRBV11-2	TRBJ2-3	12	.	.	TGTGCCAGCGGTGATAGCACAGATACGCAGTATTTT	CASGDSTDTQYF
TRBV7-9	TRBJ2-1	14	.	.	TGTGCCAGCAGCTCCGGACCCACCCCCACTGAGCAGTTCTTC	CASSSGPTPTEQFF
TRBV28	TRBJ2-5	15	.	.	TGTGCCAGCAGTTTGTACGGGACTCTACAAGAGACCCAGTACTTC	CASSLYGTLQETQYF
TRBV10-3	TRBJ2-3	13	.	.	TGTGCCTCGGGAGAGGGCCTAGGATATACGCAGTATTTT	CASGEGLGYTQYF
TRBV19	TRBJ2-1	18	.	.	TGTGCCAGTACCCCTAGGGGGAGGGCCCTCCCCCTATACAATGAGCAGTTCTTC	CASTPRGRALPLYNEQFF
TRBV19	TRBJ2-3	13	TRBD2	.	TGTGCCAGTAGTTTTACGGGAGGGGATACGCAGTATTTT	CASSFTGGDTQYF
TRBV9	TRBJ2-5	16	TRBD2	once	TGTGCCAGCAGCGCCTTAGCGGGAGAAGGGGGAGAGACCCAGTACTTC	CASSALAGEGGETQYF
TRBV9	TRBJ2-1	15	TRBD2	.	TGTGCCAGCAGCGCCGGGACTAGCGGGAGTAATGAGCAGTTCTTC	CASSAGTSGSNEQFF
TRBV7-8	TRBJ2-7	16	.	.	TGTGCCAGCAGCTTAGCGGCGGGCAGGGGAAGACAAGAGCAGTACTTC	CASSLAAGRGRQEQYF
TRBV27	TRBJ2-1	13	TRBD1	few	TGTGCCAGCAGCGGGACAGGGAAAAATGAGCAGTTCTTC	CASSGTGKNEQFF